This T cell receptor beta chain originates from a study of cytotoxic CD8 clonotypes in ibrutinib-treated CLL. The overall study: The patient breakdown showed fewer than 12 relapsed/refractory and around 16 treatment-naive cases, with some 17 IGHV unmutated. Responses: around 24 partial, 2 complete; after median roughly 68 months, roughly 15 stayed remitted, roughly 12 progressed. Study-level findings and limits: Baseline clonality was higher than in age-matched healthy donors and moved in step with circulating CD8+ T-cell counts. The public clonotypes identified were infrequent and showed contraction or stability on treatment.

V was pared by 4 bases and J by 1 base, with 12 bases between. This CDR3 comprises 16 residues. Germline V lookup: CDR1 SGHRS, CDR2 YFSETQ. Clones were sequenced by immunoSEQ multiplex PCR, and TCRdb holds only the in-frame ones, with some missing. The sample lists just over 200,000 clones, roughly three quarters occurring once. This clone was seen only once. Its antigen is still unknown. The chain combines TRBV5-1 with TRBJ2-6; TRBD2 is a possible D gene (5 bases). The sequencing here drew on PBMCs, taken after 12 months of ibrutinib treatment. The origin of this receptor is a human donor with chronic lymphocytic leukemia. The CDR3 is CASSPLAVSGANVLTF. The CDR3 DNA sequence: TGCGCCAGCAGCCCTCTAGCCGTTTCTGGGGCCAACGTCCTGACTTTC.